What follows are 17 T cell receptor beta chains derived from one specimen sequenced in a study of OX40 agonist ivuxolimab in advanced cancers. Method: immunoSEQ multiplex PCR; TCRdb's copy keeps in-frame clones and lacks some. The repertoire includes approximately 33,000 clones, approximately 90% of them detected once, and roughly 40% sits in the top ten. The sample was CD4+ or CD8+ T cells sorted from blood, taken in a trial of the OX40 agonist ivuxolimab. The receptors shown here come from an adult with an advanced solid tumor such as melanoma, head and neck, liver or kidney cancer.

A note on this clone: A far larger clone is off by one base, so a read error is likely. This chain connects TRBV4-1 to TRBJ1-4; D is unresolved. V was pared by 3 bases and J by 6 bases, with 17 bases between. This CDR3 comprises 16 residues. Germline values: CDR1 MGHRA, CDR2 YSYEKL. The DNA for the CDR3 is TGCGCCAGCAGCCAGGTCGTTCGAGTTACTGATGAAAAACTGTTTTTT. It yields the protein CASSQVVRVTDEKLFF.

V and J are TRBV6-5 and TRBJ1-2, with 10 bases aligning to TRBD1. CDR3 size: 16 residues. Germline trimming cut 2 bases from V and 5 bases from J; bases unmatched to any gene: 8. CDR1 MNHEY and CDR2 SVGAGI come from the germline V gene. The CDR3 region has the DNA TGTGCCAGCAGTTACACACGGACAGGGGGGGGTTATGGCTACACCTTC. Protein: CASSYTRTGGGYGYTF.

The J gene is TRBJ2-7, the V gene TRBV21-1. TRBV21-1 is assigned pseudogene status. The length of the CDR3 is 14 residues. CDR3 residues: CASSSDPASYEQYF. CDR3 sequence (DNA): TGTGCCAGCAGTTCGGACCCAGCGAGCTACGAGCAGTACTTC.

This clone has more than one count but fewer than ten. The CDR3 coding sequence is TGTGCCAGCAGCTGGACGACTAGCGCCAAACTGACTGCCGGGGAGCTGTTTTTT. Protein: CASSWTTSAKLTAGELFF. The chain combines TRBV5-6 with TRBJ2-2; 8 nucleotides agree with TRBD2. The V gene end was trimmed by 3 bases and the J gene end by 6 bases; junction bases not matched to a gene: 16. Germline CDR1 is SGHDT and CDR2 is YYEEEE. CDR3 size: 18 residues.

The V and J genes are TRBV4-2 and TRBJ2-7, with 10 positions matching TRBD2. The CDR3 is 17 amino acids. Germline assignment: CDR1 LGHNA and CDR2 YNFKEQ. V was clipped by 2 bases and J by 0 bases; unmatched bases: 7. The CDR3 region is CASSQRSGRALSYEQYF. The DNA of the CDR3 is TGTGCCAGCAGCCAAAGAAGCGGGAGGGCCCTCTCCTACGAGCAGTACTTC.

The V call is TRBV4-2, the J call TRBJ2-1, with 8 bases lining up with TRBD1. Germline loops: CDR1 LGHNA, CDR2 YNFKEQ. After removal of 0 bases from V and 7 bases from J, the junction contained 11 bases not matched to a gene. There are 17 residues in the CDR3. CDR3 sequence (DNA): TGTGCCAGCAGCCAAGAGACCCTGGGGACAGGAGGGAATGAGCAGTTCTTC. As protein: CASSQETLGTGGNEQFF.

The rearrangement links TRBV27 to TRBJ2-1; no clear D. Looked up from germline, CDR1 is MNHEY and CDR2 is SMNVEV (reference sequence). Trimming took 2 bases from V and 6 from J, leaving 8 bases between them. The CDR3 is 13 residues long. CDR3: CASSLHRLNEQFF. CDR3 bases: TGTGCCAGCAGTTTACATCGTCTCAATGAGCAGTTCTTC.

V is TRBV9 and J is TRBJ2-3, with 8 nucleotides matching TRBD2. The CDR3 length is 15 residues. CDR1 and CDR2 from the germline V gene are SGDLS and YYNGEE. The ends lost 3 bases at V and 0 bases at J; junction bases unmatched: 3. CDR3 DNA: TGTGCCAGCAGCGAAGCGGGGGTTAGCACAGATACGCAGTATTTT. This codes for CASSEAGVSTDTQYF.

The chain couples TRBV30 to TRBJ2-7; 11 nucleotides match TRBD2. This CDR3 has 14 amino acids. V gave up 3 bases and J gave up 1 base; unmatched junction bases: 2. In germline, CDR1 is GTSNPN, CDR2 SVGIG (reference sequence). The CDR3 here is CAWRLAGDSYEQYF. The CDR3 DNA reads TGTGCCTGGAGACTAGCGGGAGATTCCTACGAGCAGTACTTC.

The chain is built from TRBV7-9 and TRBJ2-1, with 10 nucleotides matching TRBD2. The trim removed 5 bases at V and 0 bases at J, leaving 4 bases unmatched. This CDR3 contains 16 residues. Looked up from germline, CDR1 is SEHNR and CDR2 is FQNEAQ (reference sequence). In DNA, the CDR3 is TGTGCCAGCAGCCTAACTAGCGGGAACTCCTACAATGAGCAGTTCTTC. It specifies CASSLTSGNSYNEQFF.

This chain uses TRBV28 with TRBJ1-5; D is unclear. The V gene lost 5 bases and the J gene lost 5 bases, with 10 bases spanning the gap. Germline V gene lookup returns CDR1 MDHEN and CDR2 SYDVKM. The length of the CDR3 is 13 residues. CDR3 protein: CASSRVGDQPQHF. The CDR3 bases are TGTGCCAGCAGTCGAGTCGGGGATCAGCCCCAGCATTTT.

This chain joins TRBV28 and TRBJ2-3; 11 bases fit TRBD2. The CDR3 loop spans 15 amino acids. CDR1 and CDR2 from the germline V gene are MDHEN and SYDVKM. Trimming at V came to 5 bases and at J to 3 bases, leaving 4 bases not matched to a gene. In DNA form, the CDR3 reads TGTGCCAGCAGTCCACTAGCGGGAGTTACAGATACGCAGTATTTT. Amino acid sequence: CASSPLAGVTDTQYF.

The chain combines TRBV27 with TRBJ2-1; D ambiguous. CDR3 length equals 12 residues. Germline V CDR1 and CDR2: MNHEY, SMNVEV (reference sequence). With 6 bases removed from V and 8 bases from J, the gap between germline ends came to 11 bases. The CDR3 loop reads CASSSDGYEQFF. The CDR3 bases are TGTGCCAGCAGCTCGGACGGATATGAGCAGTTCTTC.

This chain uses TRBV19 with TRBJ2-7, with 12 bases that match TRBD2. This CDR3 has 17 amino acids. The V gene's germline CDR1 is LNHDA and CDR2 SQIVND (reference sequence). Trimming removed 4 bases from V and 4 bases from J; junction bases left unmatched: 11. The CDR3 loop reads CASSSLGGLAGAYEQYF. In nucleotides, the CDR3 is TGTGCCAGTAGTAGCCTGGGGGGACTAGCGGGCGCGTACGAGCAGTACTTC.

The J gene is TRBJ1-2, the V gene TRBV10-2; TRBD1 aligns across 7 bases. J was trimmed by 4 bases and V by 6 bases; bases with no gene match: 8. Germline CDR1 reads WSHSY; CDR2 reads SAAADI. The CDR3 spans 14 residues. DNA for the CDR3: TGCGCCAGCAGCGAAACCGGGACAGCCTATGGCTACACCTTC. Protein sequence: CASSETGTAYGYTF.

The CDR3 protein is CASSHFPRTNTGELFF. The DNA of the CDR3 is TGCGCCAGCAGCCATTTTCCTAGAACGAACACCGGGGAGCTGTTTTTT. The chain joins TRBV4-1 to TRBJ2-2, with unresolved D. The CDR3 has 16 amino acids. V gave up 3 bases and J gave up 0 bases, with 11 bases separating them. Per germline, CDR1 MGHRA and CDR2 YSYEKL.

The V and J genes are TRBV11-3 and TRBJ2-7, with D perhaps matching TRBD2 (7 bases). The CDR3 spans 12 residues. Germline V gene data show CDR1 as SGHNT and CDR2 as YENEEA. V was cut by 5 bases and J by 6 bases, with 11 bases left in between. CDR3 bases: TGTGCCAGCAGCCTAAGGGGGGGCGAGCAGTACTTC. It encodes CASSLRGGEQYF.